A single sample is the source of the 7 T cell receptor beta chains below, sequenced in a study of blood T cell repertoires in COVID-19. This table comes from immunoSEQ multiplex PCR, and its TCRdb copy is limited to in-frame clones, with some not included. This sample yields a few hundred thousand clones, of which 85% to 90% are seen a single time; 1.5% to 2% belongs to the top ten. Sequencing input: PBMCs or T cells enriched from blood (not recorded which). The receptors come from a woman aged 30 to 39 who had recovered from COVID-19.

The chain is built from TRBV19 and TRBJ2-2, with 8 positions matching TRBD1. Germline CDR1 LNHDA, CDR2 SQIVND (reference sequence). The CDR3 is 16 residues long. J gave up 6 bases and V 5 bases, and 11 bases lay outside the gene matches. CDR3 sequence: CASSGGQVARAGELFF. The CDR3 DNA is TGTGCCAGTAGTGGGGGACAGGTTGCCCGGGCCGGGGAGCTGTTTTTT.

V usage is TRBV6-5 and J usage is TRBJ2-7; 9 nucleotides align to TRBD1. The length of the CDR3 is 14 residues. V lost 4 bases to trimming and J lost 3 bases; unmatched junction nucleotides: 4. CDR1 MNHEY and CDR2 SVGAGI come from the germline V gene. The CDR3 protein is CASSSDRGVYEQYF. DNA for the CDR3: TGTGCCAGCAGTTCGGACAGGGGCGTCTACGAGCAGTACTTC.

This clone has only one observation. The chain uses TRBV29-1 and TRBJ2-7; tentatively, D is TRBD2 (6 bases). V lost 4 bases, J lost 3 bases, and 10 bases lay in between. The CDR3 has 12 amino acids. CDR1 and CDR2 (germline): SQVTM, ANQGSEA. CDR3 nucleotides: TGCAGCGTTGGGCTAGCGAGCTACGAGCAGTACTTC. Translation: CSVGLASYEQYF.

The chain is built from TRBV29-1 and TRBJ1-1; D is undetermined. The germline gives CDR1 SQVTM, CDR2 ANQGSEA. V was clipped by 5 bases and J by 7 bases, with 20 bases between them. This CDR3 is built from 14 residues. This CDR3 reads CSVLLGLPTGEAFF. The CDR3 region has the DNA TGCAGCGTTCTCTTAGGACTGCCAACGGGTGAAGCTTTCTTT.

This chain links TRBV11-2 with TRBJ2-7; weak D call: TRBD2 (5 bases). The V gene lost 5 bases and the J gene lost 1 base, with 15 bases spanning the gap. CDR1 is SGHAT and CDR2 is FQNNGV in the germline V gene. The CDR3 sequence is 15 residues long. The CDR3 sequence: CASSNLRGSSYEQYF. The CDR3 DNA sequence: TGTGCCAGCAGCAACTTGAGAGGGTCGTCCTACGAGCAGTACTTC.

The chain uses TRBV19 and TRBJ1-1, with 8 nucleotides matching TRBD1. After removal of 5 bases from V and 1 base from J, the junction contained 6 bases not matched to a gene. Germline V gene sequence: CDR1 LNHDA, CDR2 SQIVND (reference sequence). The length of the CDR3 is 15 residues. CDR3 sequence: CASSFQGARNTEAFF. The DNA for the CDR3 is TGTGCCAGTAGTTTCCAGGGGGCGAGGAACACTGAAGCTTTCTTT. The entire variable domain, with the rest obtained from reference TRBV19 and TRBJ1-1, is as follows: DGGITQSPKYLFRKEGQNVTLSCEQNLNHDAMYWYRQDPGQGLRLIYYSQIVNDFQKGDIAEGYSVSREKKESFPLTVTSAQKNPTAFYLCASSFQGARNTEAFFGQGTRLTVV.

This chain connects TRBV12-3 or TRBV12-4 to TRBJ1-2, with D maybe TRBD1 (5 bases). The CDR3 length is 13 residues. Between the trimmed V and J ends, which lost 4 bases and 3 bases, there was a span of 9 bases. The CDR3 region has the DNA TGTGCCAGCAGTTCGGGGGGTCACTATGGCTACACCTTC. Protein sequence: CASSSGGHYGYTF.